These 10 T cell receptor beta chains were all obtained from the same sample, sequenced in a study of blood T cell repertoires in COVID-19. Using immunoSEQ multiplex PCR, the repertoire was profiled, and TCRdb retains in-frame clones only, with some absent. The sample lists around 260,000 clones; over 80% were seen once. Source material: peripheral blood. These receptors were taken from a middle-aged woman who had recovered from COVID-19.

The chain combines TRBV27 with TRBJ2-1; 11 bases align to TRBD2. The CDR3 has 16 amino acids. Trimming cost V 5 bases and J 4 bases; bases outside gene matches: 7. Per germline, CDR1 MNHEY and CDR2 SMNVEV (reference sequence). CDR3 coding DNA: TGTGCCAGCAGTCCCCTAGCGGGGGGCGTTTACAATGAGCAGTTCTTC. As protein: CASSPLAGGVYNEQFF.

The table lists this clone with a count of one. The sample contains more than one DNA sequence encoding this CDR3. The rearrangement joins TRBV18 to TRBJ1-2; D is perhaps TRBD1 (6 bases). Per germline, CDR1 KGHSH and CDR2 LQKENI. V was pared by 6 bases and J by 4 bases, with 9 bases between. The CDR3 contains 12 residues. The CDR3 nucleotides are TGTGCCAGCTCCCCGGACAGCTATGGCTACACCTTC. Protein sequence: CASSPDSYGYTF.

Points on this clone: This sample includes further DNA sequences coding for the same CDR3. This sequence joins TRBV20-1 and TRBJ2-5; 8 bases are shared with TRBD2. Germline CDR1 DFQATT, CDR2 SNEGSKA (reference sequence). The CDR3 extends over 11 amino acids. The V and J ends lost 5 bases and 7 bases, in that order; junction bases with no gene match: 3. The CDR3 sequence is CSARGGGTQYF. The CDR3 nucleotides read TGCAGTGCTCGGGGGGGAGGGACCCAGTACTTC.

The DNA for the CDR3 is TGCGCCAGCAGCCAAGTGGGACTAGCGGGGCGCTCGAACACCGGGGAGCTGTTTTTT. Encoded protein: CASSQVGLAGRSNTGELFF. V and J are TRBV4-1 and TRBJ2-2; TRBD2 agrees at 13 bases. The CDR3 has 19 residues. Per germline, CDR1 MGHRA and CDR2 YSYEKL. The V and J ends lost 1 base and 0 bases, in that order; junction bases with no gene match: 5.

The chain couples TRBV2 to TRBJ1-5; 10 positions agree with TRBD1. Germline CDR1 and CDR2: SNHLY and FYNNEI. The CDR3 covers 15 residues. V lost 7 bases to trimming and J lost 6 bases; unmatched junction nucleotides: 9. CDR3 amino acids: CASKVRDRGRQPQHF. The CDR3, as DNA: TGTGCCAGCAAAGTCCGGGACAGGGGTCGTCAGCCCCAGCATTTT.

This clone was observed once. The chain combines TRBV3-1 (or the pseudogene TRBV3-2) with TRBJ1-1, with D unclear. CDR1 and CDR2 (germline): LGHDT, YNNKEL (reference sequence). CDR3 length: 14 amino acids. The V end was cut by 2 bases, the J end by 3 bases, with 10 bases between. CDR3 coding DNA: TGTGCCAGCAGCCAACCGGGTCGGGACACTGAAGCTTTCTTT. Its protein product is CASSQPGRDTEAFF.

V is TRBV5-6 and J is TRBJ1-2, with 8 nucleotides matching TRBD1. V was pared by 3 bases and J by 4 bases, with 11 bases of the junction left unmatched. The CDR3 consists of 16 residues. From germline, CDR1 is SGHDT and CDR2 YYEEEE. The CDR3: CASSWGARGLVYGYTF. The CDR3 nucleotides read TGTGCCAGCAGCTGGGGGGCCAGGGGGCTAGTCTATGGCTACACCTTC. Combining the CDR3 with reference TRBV5-6 and TRBJ1-2 gives the whole variable domain DAGVTQSPTHLIKTRGQQVTLRCSPKSGHDTVSWYQQALGQGPQFIFQYYEEEERQRGNFPDRFSGHQFPNYSSELNVNALLLGDSALYLCASSWGARGLVYGYTFGSGTRLTVV.

The CDR3 reads CASSPSGNTIYF. Written as DNA, the CDR3 is TGTGCCAGCAGCCCTTCTGGAAACACCATATATTTT. V and J are TRBV3-1 (or the pseudogene TRBV3-2) and TRBJ1-3; no clear D gene. CDR3 length equals 12 residues. CDR1 is LGHDT and CDR2 is YNNKEL in the germline V gene (reference sequence). The germline V and J ends were trimmed by 4 bases and 1 base, with 2 bases remaining between them.

The chain carries TRBV6-5 and TRBJ1-6, with D tentatively TRBD1 (5 bases). Germline loops: CDR1 MNHEY, CDR2 SVGAGI. The CDR3 length is 15 residues. V shed 0 bases and J shed 8 bases, with 11 bases lying between them. The CDR3 is CASSYSQGMDSPLHF. The CDR3 DNA is TGTGCCAGCAGTTACTCCCAGGGTATGGATTCACCCCTCCACTTT.

V and J are TRBV2 and TRBJ2-5, with 8 positions matching TRBD2. This CDR3 comprises 14 residues. CDR1 and CDR2 from the germline V gene are SNHLY and FYNNEI. V lost 6 bases to trimming and J lost 3 bases; unmatched junction nucleotides: 6. CDR3 amino acids: CASSRILAEETQYF. DNA of the CDR3: TGTGCCAGCAGCCGAATACTAGCGGAAGAGACCCAGTACTTC.